This T cell receptor beta chain came from a study of shared clonotypes between healthy human individuals. In the study overall: Per-donor plates numbered three CD4 naive, three CD4 memory, two CD8 naive and one CD8 memory.

Method: immunoSEQ multiplex PCR; TCRdb's copy keeps in-frame clones and lacks some. The table has 2.3 million or so clones, over 90% seen once. About this clone: Its antigen is currently unknown.

CD4+ cells yielded CD45RA+ naive and CD45RA-negative memory subsets. Study conclusions and caveats: Estimated richness values were generally larger in naive subsets than in memory subsets. Unshared clonotypes carried lower generation probabilities than those common to all four donors.

This CDR3 has 15 residues. The V gene end was trimmed by 5 bases and the J gene end by 5 bases; junction bases not matched to a gene: 11. Germline V gene lookup returns CDR1 MNHEY and CDR2 SMNVEV (reference sequence). The receptor comes from a man younger than 35 in good health. Some clones in this sample may be carry-over from other donors' samples. The rearrangement joins TRBV27 to TRBJ1-2, with 7 bases lining up with TRBD1. Sequencing was carried out using naive CD4+ T cells from PBMCs. Subset in this sample: CD45RA+ positively selected. CDR3 amino acids: CASSTQGQAHYGYTF. In DNA, the CDR3 is TGTGCCAGCAGTACCCAAGGACAGGCCCATTATGGCTACACCTTC.